The T cell receptor beta chain under discussion was sequenced for a study of human T cells and chemical hapten exposure. TCRdb independently ran MiXCR on the RACE reads; one entry per CDR3 protein. This repertoire shows 300,000 to 450,000 distinct CDR3 sequences, about 5% found once; its top ten account for more than 8%. Described time point: pre-sensitization, week 0. Treatment indicated: therapeutic diphenylcyclopropenone sensitization with weekly scalp DPC. Germline loops: CDR1 LNHDA, CDR2 SQIVND (reference sequence). CDR3 length: 14 residues. The V and J ends lost 7 bases and 8 bases respectively, with 21 bases between them. This clonotype has more than one count but fewer than ten.

The source of this sequence is a woman aged 18-30 years with alopecia areata. Some clones in this sample may be carry-over from other donors' samples. The specimen comprised whole blood, sampled in connection with sensitization to the hapten diphenylcyclopropenone (DPC). This chain links TRBV19 with TRBJ2-7; D may be TRBD2 (6 bases). CDR3 DNA: TGTGCCAGTACCTCAGACCGGGCTAGCGTTAAGCAGTACTTC. Protein sequence: CASTSDRASVKQYF.